These T cell receptor beta chains were read from a single sample in a study of identical twins. Using its own MiXCR run on the 5' RACE reads, TCRdb lists one record per CDR3 protein. The data show 1.5 million to 2 million distinct CDR3 sequences, 32% seen once. The sequencing input was cord blood. The source is a newborn girl in good health. The CDR3 runs from the conserved cysteine through the conserved F or W. The order of the fields is J gene, V gene, CDR3 protein.

J gene: TRBJ2-1
V gene: TRBV12-3/TRBV12-4
CDR3 protein: CASSLGAGGLNEQFF

J gene: TRBJ2-1
V gene: TRBV7-2
CDR3 protein: CASSLLSGGRNEQFF

J gene: TRBJ2-1
V gene: TRBV29-1
CDR3 protein: CSVEAEAANEQFF

J gene: TRBJ2-1
V gene: TRBV10-3
CDR3 protein: CATGGSYDEQFF

J gene: TRBJ2-7
V gene: TRBV20-1
CDR3 protein: CSAGTGGGYEQYF

J gene: TRBJ2-3
V gene: TRBV5-1
CDR3 protein: CASSLSFQDTQYF

J gene: TRBJ2-7
V gene: TRBV20-1
CDR3 protein: CSARTRLAGNNEQYF

J gene: TRBJ1-2
V gene: TRBV6-1
CDR3 protein: CASGWGSINYGYTF

J gene: TRBJ2-3
V gene: TRBV20-1
CDR3 protein: CSASTATAGDTQYF

J gene: TRBJ2-1
V gene: TRBV19
CDR3 protein: CASSRQGVSSYNEQFF

J gene: TRBJ2-1
V gene: TRBV28
CDR3 protein: CASSSVTAGRNEQFF

J gene: TRBJ2-3
V gene: TRBV4-1
CDR3 protein: CASSRTFDTQYF

J gene: TRBJ1-2
V gene: TRBV27
CDR3 protein: CASSRIRGADYGYTF

J gene: -
V gene: TRBV6-6
CDR3 protein: CASSDIYSYEQYF

J gene: TRBJ2-7
V gene: TRBV29-1
CDR3 protein: CSVPWGSGNEQYF

J gene: TRBJ2-6
V gene: TRBV11-2
CDR3 protein: CASSKPSGANVLTF

J gene: TRBJ2-7
V gene: TRBV7-6
CDR3 protein: CASSLLGGDSVYEQYF

J gene: TRBJ1-6
V gene: TRBV5-5
CDR3 protein: CASSLGPLSSYNSPLHF

J gene: TRBJ2-6
V gene: TRBV6-5
CDR3 protein: CASSRGHSGANVLTF

J gene: TRBJ2-3
V gene: TRBV4-1
CDR3 protein: CASSARQGKTDTQYF

J gene: TRBJ2-7
V gene: TRBV20-1
CDR3 protein: CSARPDLSPYEQYF

J gene: TRBJ2-3
V gene: TRBV12-3/TRBV12-4
CDR3 protein: CASTRRRPDTQYF

J gene: TRBJ2-1
V gene: TRBV5-1
CDR3 protein: CASSFSGQGLGNEQFF

J gene: TRBJ2-7
V gene: TRBV2
CDR3 protein: CAGTLTSATSYEQYF

J gene: TRBJ2-5
V gene: TRBV25-1
CDR3 protein: CATTQSRGSRETQYF

J gene: TRBJ2-7
V gene: TRBV27
CDR3 protein: CASSPPYSYEQYF

J gene: TRBJ2-5
V gene: TRBV28
CDR3 protein: CASTSGSYQETQYF

J gene: TRBJ1-6
V gene: TRBV20-1
CDR3 protein: CSAREGRGGSPLHF

J gene: TRBJ1-1
V gene: TRBV5-1
CDR3 protein: CASSLTTGIAMNTEAFF

J gene: TRBJ1-2
V gene: TRBV28
CDR3 protein: CASSVPGQGSSGYTF

J gene: TRBJ2-7
V gene: TRBV3-1
CDR3 protein: CASSQVAGTSGYEQYF

J gene: TRBJ1-3
V gene: TRBV6-5
CDR3 protein: CASSYGSRGNTIYF

J gene: TRBJ2-7
V gene: TRBV4-1
CDR3 protein: CASSQLGLGPYEQYF

J gene: TRBJ2-5
V gene: TRBV25-1
CDR3 protein: CASSGTHEQYF

J gene: TRBJ2-7
V gene: TRBV2
CDR3 protein: CASSDIHLRRILKGAPYEQYF

J gene: TRBJ1-3
V gene: TRBV15
CDR3 protein: CATTRAGAPGNTIYF

J gene: TRBJ2-7
V gene: TRBV5-1
CDR3 protein: CASSAAGKEGSYEQYF

J gene: TRBJ2-1
V gene: TRBV4-1
CDR3 protein: CASSQEREKSNEQFF

J gene: TRBJ2-4
V gene: TRBV7-2
CDR3 protein: CASSRPGSRDIQYF

J gene: TRBJ2-3
V gene: TRBV5-5
CDR3 protein: CASSSAGVGDTQYF

J gene: TRBJ2-5
V gene: TRBV28
CDR3 protein: CASSFERRAYF

J gene: TRBJ2-7
V gene: TRBV28
CDR3 protein: CATRGAGRYEQYF

J gene: TRBJ2-2
V gene: TRBV2
CDR3 protein: CASSPSGSATGELFF

J gene: TRBJ2-1
V gene: TRBV5-1
CDR3 protein: CASSLGLAGGDLLDNEQFF

J gene: TRBJ2-1
V gene: TRBV2
CDR3 protein: CASRLAGGPTEQFF

J gene: TRBJ1-2
V gene: TRBV30
CDR3 protein: CAWSRQGGSYGYTF